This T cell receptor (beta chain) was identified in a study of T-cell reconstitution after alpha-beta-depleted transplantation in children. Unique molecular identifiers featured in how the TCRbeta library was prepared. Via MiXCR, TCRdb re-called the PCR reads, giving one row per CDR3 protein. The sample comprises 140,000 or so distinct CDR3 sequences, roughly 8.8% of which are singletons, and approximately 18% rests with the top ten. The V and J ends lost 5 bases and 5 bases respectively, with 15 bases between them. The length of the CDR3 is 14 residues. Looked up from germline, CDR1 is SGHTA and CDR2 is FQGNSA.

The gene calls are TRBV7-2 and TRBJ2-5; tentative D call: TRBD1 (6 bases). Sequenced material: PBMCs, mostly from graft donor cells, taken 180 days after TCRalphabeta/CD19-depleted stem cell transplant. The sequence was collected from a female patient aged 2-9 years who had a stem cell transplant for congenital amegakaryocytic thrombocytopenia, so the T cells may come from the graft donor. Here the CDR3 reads CASSPWGPTETQYF. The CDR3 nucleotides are TGTGCCAGCAGCCCTTGGGGGCCGACGGAGACCCAGTACTTC.